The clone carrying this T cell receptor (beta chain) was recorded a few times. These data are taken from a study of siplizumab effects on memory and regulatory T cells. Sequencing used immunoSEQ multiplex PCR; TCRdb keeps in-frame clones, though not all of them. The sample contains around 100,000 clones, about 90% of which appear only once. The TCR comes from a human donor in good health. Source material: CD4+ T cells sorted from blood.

CDR3 in DNA: TGTGCCAGCAGTTACCGGTCCTACACTGAAGCTTTCTTT. This codes for CASSYRSYTEAFF. The chain is built from TRBV6-6 and TRBJ1-1, with no clear D. CDR1 and CDR2 from the germline V gene are MNHNY and SVGAGI (reference sequence). Trimming shortened V by 2 bases and J by 3 bases, and 7 bases separated the two germline ends. The CDR3 is made up of 13 amino acids.